Described below is a single TCR beta chain sequence and its context. What this receptor recognizes is not known. Base qualities are missing; no much larger clone stands one base away. This specimen belongs to a study of glioma-infiltrating T cells (TCRdb year 2016). For context, the study as a whole: The low-grade gliomas were WHO grade II oligodendrogliomas or astrocytomas, while the glioblastomas were WHO grade IV tumors sampled at initial diagnosis rather than at recurrent diagnosis. To measure how far tissue and blood T-cell populations diverged, each tissue-infiltrating repertoire was compared against the peripheral blood repertoire of the same patient. Three low-grade glioma patients, under ten primary glioblastoma patients and three non-glioma patients contributing non-neoplastic brain tissue were included in the paired cohort. Dexamethasone was administered to glioma patients for six or fewer days before surgery. TCR alpha- and beta-chain repertoires were sequenced from glioma tissue, non-neoplastic brain tissue and matched peripheral blood mononuclear cells. For blood libraries, the target was roughly 4.5- to 10-fold sequencing coverage of about 980,000 peripheral T cells.

On the study overall, not on this receptor specifically: The group comparisons were based on small numbers of patients: three non-neoplastic, three low-grade glioma and eight glioblastoma patients. Very few CDR3 sequences were found to be shared between tissue and blood, and this scarcity was attributed to high CDR3 diversity and limited sampling. VJ-independent divergence between tissue and blood was below expectation in non-neoplastic patients but above expectation in all gliomas, especially low-grade gliomas. Patients with low tissue-blood divergence were marked by a signature set of shared blood CDR3 motifs, and this signature set was depleted in highly divergent patients.

Surgical brain or tumor specimens were cryofrozen in liquid nitrogen immediately after resection, and peripheral blood cells were collected concurrently. The iRepertoire nested amplicon-rescue multiplex PCR (arm-PCR) platform was used to amplify TCR alpha and beta CDR3 regions from RNA. The input for one-step reverse transcription and amplification was roughly 85-400 ng of tissue mRNA or PBMC total RNA. After bead purification, a secondary multiplex PCR added Illumina adapters, and libraries were gel-purified between 200 and 400 bp. The libraries contained internal 6-nucleotide barcodes that were used for demultiplexing. The libraries were sequenced on an Illumina MiSeq using 2x220 or 2x250 nucleotide paired-end reads. Concerning the study's data processing: Paired reads were merged with FLASH 1.2.11 and aligned to the GRCh37 human genome with BWA-MEM before extracting TRA and TRB reads. V and J assignment used an IMGT-derived reference of cassette sequences and CDR3 motifs that included pseudogenes. Reads were translated in three frames, and productive CDR3s were defined as those with a C...FGXG motif and no stop codons. Unique combinations of V-J cassette pair and CDR3 amino acid sequence were defined as clonotypes. Reads were filtered by Hamming distance, thresholded by each sample's sequence error rate in mapped regions. The public reads were reanalyzed by TCRdb: fastp trimming at Q25, MiXCR alignment, in-frame beta chains only. A single entry per CDR3 protein holds the most common genes and DNA from its merged rows. V and J calls and clone size were set by TCRdb, not the authors. Recorded for this sample are 300,000 to 450,000 distinct CDR3 sequences; 41% of them occurred a single time. Around 12% of the sample lies in the top ten.

The germline V gene (reference sequence) sets CDR1 to LNHNV and CDR2 to YYDKDF. The CDR3 runs 15 residues from the cysteine to the phenylalanine. Only CDR3 DNA remains: 45 bases, in frame from the first base. What was sequenced was glioma tissue, nonneoplastic brain tissue, or PBMCs (not recorded which). The chain was built from TRBV15 and TRBJ1-1, with the D gene uncertain. This receptor was identified in a human donor with low-grade glioma or glioblastoma, undergoing nonglioma brain surgery, or in good health (not recorded which). The CDR3 amino acid sequence is: CVTSRPQSLVREAFF. The nucleotides are TGTGTAACCAGCAGGCCCCAGAGTCTCGTCCGTGAAGCTTTCTTT.